This entry describes one TCR beta chain. The antigen it recognizes is unknown. It has no much larger one-base neighbor in the sample; base qualities were not kept. From cysteine to phenylalanine, the CDR3 is 13 amino acids long. CDR3 DNA only is kept here, 39 bases in frame from base 1. Germline trimming: 4 bases from V, 15 bases from J; junction bases outside gene matches: 10. CDR1 LNHNV and CDR2 YYDKDF are derived from the germline V gene (reference sequence). This sample is drawn from a study of T cell responses to AZD1222 COVID-19 vaccine (dated by TCRdb to the early 2020s). Background for the entire study: TCR sequencing was performed for approximately 240 trial participants, of whom 200 to 210 were given two doses of AZD1222 and around 25 were given two doses of MenACWY control vaccine. Enrollment into the trials was organized by age into subgroups of 18-55, 56-69 and 70-plus years, and those subgroups contained 148, 28 and 57 TCR-sequenced participants, respectively.

The time point label corresponds to: baseline before first vaccination. The treatment or condition label of this sample denotes: meningococcal conjugate vaccine given as trial control. Vaccinee samples were obtained from the UK trials COV001 and COV002, which included a single-blind randomized controlled phase 2/3 trial of AZD1222 (ChAdOx1 nCoV-19) in healthy adults. For TCRbeta chain sequencing, PBMC samples were collected from trial participants at day 0 and at day 28 after the second dose. What the authors observed across the whole study: Because no samples from the day 14 peak response were available, repertoires could be characterized only after the peak T cell response. Nearly half of unique spike-specific TCRs reportedly recognized epitopes outside regions mutated in the B.1.351 and B.1.1.7 variants. In the small 56-69-year group, the increase in depth fell short of significance, most likely because of low power. Participants were mostly white British, with more females than males. The authors suggested clonal diversity may have been underestimated. After two AZD1222 doses, both the breadth and the depth of spike-specific TCRs were significantly higher than at day 0 and than in MenACWY recipients. The vaccine-associated CD4 TCRs covered the entire spike protein, and the dominant responses fell in regions 160-218 and 743-854. Conclusions about previously exposed vaccinees were limited because only a handful of AZD1222 recipients were SARS-CoV-2 seropositive at baseline.

The CDR3 regions of human TCRbeta chains were subjected to immunosequencing. On the study's bioinformatics: TCRs in the repertoires were matched against a reference library of SARS-CoV-2-specific TCRs that had been generated with the MIRA antigen-specificity platform. Breadth was defined as the fraction of unique TCRs that were SARS-CoV-2-associated, and depth was defined as the fraction of total T cells that were SARS-CoV-2-associated. Using the MIRA data, every spike-specific TCR was mapped to the spike region that the TCR reacted to and assigned to either a CD4 or a CD8 class. Log10-transformed breadth and depth values were compared by one-way ANOVA with Sidak's multiple comparisons tests. TCRdb stores this immuneACCESS table with in-frame sequences only. Part of the clones is absent; in the studies checked, under half of the shortfall reflects unresolved V genes, and no reason is known for the rest. V and J calls and clone size come straight from that table; D and trimming were deduced from the DNA. The sample table holds 150,000 or so clones, of which roughly 90% were seen once. The biggest ten clones account for 5.5% to 6% of the sample.

Rearrangement joined TRBV15 to TRBJ2-1, with TRBD1 identical over 9 junction bases. This sequence was found in an adult in good health. Sequenced material: peripheral blood, taken on day 0 of MenACWY control vaccination. The CDR3 protein is CATSIDRDRVRFF. Read as DNA, the sequence is TGTGCCACCAGCATCGACCGGGACAGGGTTCGGTTCTTC.